The clone carrying this T cell receptor beta chain was recorded a few times. Using a J-beta primer mix together with a sample-barcoded 5' primer, a second PCR was run for about 6 to 11 cycles. TCRdb fed the 5' RACE reads into MiXCR, producing one record per CDR3 protein. Among about 640,000 distinct CDR3 sequences listed, around 38% were seen once. The data belong to a study of blood T cells in healthy people across ages. Sequencing was done on a sample of blood. The sequence came from an elderly man in good health.

CDR3 protein: CSATLAGGTTDTQYF. CDR3 DNA: TGCAGTGCAACCTTAGCGGGAGGAACCACAGATACGCAGTATTTT. This chain links TRBV20-1 with TRBJ2-3; 10 nucleotides match TRBD2. Germline CDR1 is DFQATT and CDR2 is SNEGSKA (reference sequence). Trimming removed 6 bases from V and 2 bases from J; junction bases left unmatched: 8. There are 15 residues in the CDR3.